The source of this T cell receptor beta chain is a study of T cells in Graves' hyperthyroidism and ophthalmopathy. This clonotype was found many times. Amplified regions were TCR beta CDR3 sequences from RNA transcripts. HTBI primers drove first-round RT-PCR of the TCR CDR3. One entry per CDR3 protein, called by TCRdb with MiXCR from the multiplex PCR reads. This sample yields under 300,000 distinct CDR3 sequences, of which less than 15% are seen a single time; almost 8% belongs to the top ten. Patients between 18 and 65 years old had hyperthyroidism, newly diagnosed and lasting under 2 months. Sequenced sample: blood. The source is a woman aged 25 to 45 with Graves' hyperthyroidism that later progressed to Graves' ophthalmopathy.

The CDR3 protein is CASSFIPGPEQYF. CDR3 DNA sequence: TGTGCCAGCAGCTTTATTCCAGGGCCCGAGCAGTACTTC. This chain joins TRBV7-8 and TRBJ2-7; TRBD1 might be the D (5 bases). From germline, CDR1 is SGHVS and CDR2 FQNEAQ. V was clipped by 3 bases and J by 6 bases, with 12 bases between them. This CDR3 has 13 amino acids. Full variable domain (rest looked up from reference TRBV7-8 and TRBJ2-7): GAGVSQSPRYKVAKRGQDVALRCDPISGHVSLFWYQQALGQGPEFLTYFQNEAQLDKSGLPSDRFFAERPEGSVSTLKIQRTQQEDSAVYLCASSFIPGPEQYFGPGTRLTVT.